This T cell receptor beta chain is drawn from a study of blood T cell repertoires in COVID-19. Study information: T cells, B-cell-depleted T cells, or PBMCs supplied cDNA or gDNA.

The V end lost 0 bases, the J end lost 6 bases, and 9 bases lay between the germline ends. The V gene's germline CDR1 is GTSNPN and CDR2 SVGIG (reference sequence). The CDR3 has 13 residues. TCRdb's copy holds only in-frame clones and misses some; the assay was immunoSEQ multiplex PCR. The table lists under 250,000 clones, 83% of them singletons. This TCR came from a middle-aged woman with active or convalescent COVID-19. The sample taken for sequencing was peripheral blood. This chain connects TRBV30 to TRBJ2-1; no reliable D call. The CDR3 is CAWSVMWSNEQFF. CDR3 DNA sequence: TGTGCCTGGAGTGTAATGTGGAGCAATGAGCAGTTCTTC.